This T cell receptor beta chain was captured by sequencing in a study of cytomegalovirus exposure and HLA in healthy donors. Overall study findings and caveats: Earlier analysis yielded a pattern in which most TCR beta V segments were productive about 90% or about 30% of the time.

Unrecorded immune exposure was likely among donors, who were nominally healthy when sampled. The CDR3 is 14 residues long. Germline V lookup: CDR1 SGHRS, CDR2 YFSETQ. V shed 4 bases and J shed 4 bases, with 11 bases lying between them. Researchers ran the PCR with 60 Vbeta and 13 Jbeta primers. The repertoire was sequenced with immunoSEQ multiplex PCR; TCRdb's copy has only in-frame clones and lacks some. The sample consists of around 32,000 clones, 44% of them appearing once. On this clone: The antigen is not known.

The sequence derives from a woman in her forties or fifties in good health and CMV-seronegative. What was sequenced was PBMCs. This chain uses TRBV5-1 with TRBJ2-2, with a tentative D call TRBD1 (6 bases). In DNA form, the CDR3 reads TGCGCCAGCAGCGCCCAGGGGATCACCGGGGAGCTGTTTTTT. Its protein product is CASSAQGITGELFF.